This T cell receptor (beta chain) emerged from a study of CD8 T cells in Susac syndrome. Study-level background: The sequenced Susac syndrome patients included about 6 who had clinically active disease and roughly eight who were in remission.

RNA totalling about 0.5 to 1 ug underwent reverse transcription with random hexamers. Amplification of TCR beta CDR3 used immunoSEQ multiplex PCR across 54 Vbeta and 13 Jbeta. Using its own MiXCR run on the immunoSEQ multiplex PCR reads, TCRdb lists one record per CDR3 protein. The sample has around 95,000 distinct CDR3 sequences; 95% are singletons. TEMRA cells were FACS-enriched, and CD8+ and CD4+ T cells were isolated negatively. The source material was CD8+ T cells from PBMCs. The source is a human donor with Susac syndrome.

The CDR3 spells CSVEPGDTEAFF. For the CDR3, the DNA is TGCAGCGTTGAACCGGGGGATACTGAAGCTTTCTTT. V is TRBV29-1 and J is TRBJ1-1; possibly TRBD1 for D (5 bases). Per germline, CDR1 SQVTM and CDR2 ANQGSEA. Trimming removed 2 bases from V and 5 bases from J, with 9 bases in between. The CDR3 spans 12 residues. Full variable domain (rest looked up from reference TRBV29-1 and TRBJ1-1): SAVISQKPSRDICQRGTSLTIQCQVDSQVTMMFWYRQQPGQSLTLIATANQGSEATYESGFVIDKFPISRPNLTFSTLTVSNMSPEDSSIYLCSVEPGDTEAFFGQGTRLTVV.